A selection of T cell receptor beta chains follows, all from one sample in a study of T cells in Graves' hyperthyroidism and ophthalmopathy. TCRdb called the multiplex PCR reads again in MiXCR, with one record for every CDR3 protein. The sample records about 200,000 distinct CDR3 sequences, about a sixth being singletons. The sequenced material came from blood. These receptors all come from a woman between 50 and 59 years old with Graves' hyperthyroidism. Both conserved end residues are trimmed from each CDR3. Each record gives: V gene, clone size, CDR3 protein. Size is omitted from some rows. Given values are once, few, many or a class for expanded clones.

V gene: TRBV20-1
clone size: -
CDR3 protein: SAAGQGILDEQF

V gene: TRBV20-1
clone size: -
CDR3 protein: SARTLAEYGYT

V gene: TRBV11-2
clone size: many
CDR3 protein: ASSETGTTSYEQY

V gene: TRBV11-3
clone size: many
CDR3 protein: ASSPEGVGGQF

V gene: TRBV27
clone size: many
CDR3 protein: ASSSTGGLPYEQY

V gene: TRBV24-1
clone size: -
CDR3 protein: ATSDSTTGGIHEQY

V gene: TRBV12-3/TRBV12-4
clone size: many
CDR3 protein: ASSLIGLTSTDTQY

V gene: TRBV3-1
clone size: -
CDR3 protein: ASRIKTSAGNEQF

V gene: TRBV4-2
clone size: -
CDR3 protein: ASSQAGQGGEQY

V gene: TRBV28
clone size: many
CDR3 protein: ASSPHLTGSNQPQH

V gene: TRBV6-1
clone size: few
CDR3 protein: ALRDASGNTIY

V gene: TRBV7-9
clone size: many
CDR3 protein: ASSLLTGQGYEQY

V gene: TRBV11-2
clone size: many
CDR3 protein: ASSLRPGRESIQY

V gene: TRBV5-1
clone size: many
CDR3 protein: ASSLNNEQF

V gene: TRBV11-3
clone size: -
CDR3 protein: ASRSPGTRDTGELF

V gene: TRBV2
clone size: many
CDR3 protein: ASSDSTDTQY

V gene: TRBV6-1
clone size: few
CDR3 protein: ASRNTNEQF

V gene: TRBV12-3/TRBV12-4
clone size: -
CDR3 protein: ASNPIAGGGTGELF

V gene: TRBV5-1
clone size: -
CDR3 protein: ASSPLAGDTNEQF

V gene: TRBV3-1
clone size: many
CDR3 protein: ASTVGSSTDTQY

V gene: TRBV18
clone size: many
CDR3 protein: ASSPRAFAEAF

V gene: TRBV14
clone size: many
CDR3 protein: ASSQEAPGQPPNEQF

V gene: TRBV27
clone size: few
CDR3 protein: ASSITPTGDLEKLF

V gene: TRBV28
clone size: many
CDR3 protein: ASSLLQAGGYNEQF

V gene: TRBV7-2
clone size: -
CDR3 protein: ASSSLAGNLNEQF

V gene: TRBV14
clone size: few
CDR3 protein: ASSNRLAGVNEQY

V gene: TRBV3-1
clone size: -
CDR3 protein: ASSYNRGDEAF

V gene: TRBV5-5
clone size: many
CDR3 protein: ASSLDPYGYT

V gene: TRBV4-1
clone size: few
CDR3 protein: ASSPRTSGPRVAETQY

V gene: TRBV11-2
clone size: few
CDR3 protein: ASSLVPRDTQY

V gene: TRBV20-1
clone size: -
CDR3 protein: SARQTSGFYEQY

V gene: TRBV30
clone size: many
CDR3 protein: AWSAGTDYEQY

V gene: TRBV9
clone size: many
CDR3 protein: ASSVATGETQY